Below, 32 T cell receptor beta chains from the same sample are listed, as sequenced in a study of blood T cell repertoires in COVID-19. Assay used: immunoSEQ multiplex PCR; TCRdb lists only in-frame clones, some missing. The data hold around 340,000 clones, with 75% to 90% observed a single time. Sample: peripheral blood. Every receptor here comes from an older woman with COVID-19, enrolled during active disease.

The chain uses TRBV9 and TRBJ2-3, with D possibly being TRBD1 (5 bases). CDR1 is SGDLS and CDR2 is YYNGEE in the germline V gene. The V end lost 3 bases, the J end lost 2 bases, and 10 bases lay between the germline ends. There are 14 residues in the CDR3. For the CDR3, the DNA is TGTGCCAGCAGCGCCCAGGGCAACACAGATACGCAGTATTTT. It is translated as CASSAQGNTDTQYF. The entire variable domain, with the rest obtained from reference TRBV9 and TRBJ2-3, is as follows: DSGVTQTPKHLITATGQRVTLRCSPRSGDLSVYWYQQSLDQGLQFLIQYYNGEERAKGNILERFSAQQFPDLHSELNLSSLELGDSALYFCASSAQGNTDTQYFGPGTRLTVL.

The DNA for the CDR3 is TGTGCCAGTAGTATTAAGGGGGCCTATAATCAGCCCCAGCATTTT. It yields the protein CASSIKGAYNQPQHF. The chain uses TRBV19 and TRBJ1-5, with 7 bases lining up with TRBD1. The J segment lost 4 bases and the V segment lost 3 bases, leaving 6 bases of the junction unmatched. The CDR3 totals 15 residues. Germline assignment: CDR1 LNHDA and CDR2 SQIVND (reference sequence).

This clone was counted only a few times. The chain couples TRBV7-2 to TRBJ2-1, with a possible D match to TRBD1 (5 bases). The CDR3 loop spans 16 amino acids. Looked up from germline, CDR1 is SGHTA and CDR2 is FQGNSA. V shed 5 bases and J shed 3 bases, with 17 bases lying between them. In DNA form, the CDR3 reads TGTGCCAGCAGCCTACTCGCAGGGAACGACTACAATGAGCAGTTCTTC. Its translation is CASSLLAGNDYNEQFF.

This clone was seen a few times. This sample also contains other DNA sequences that code for the same CDR3. The chain is built from TRBV3-1 (or the pseudogene TRBV3-2) and TRBJ2-5; TRBD1 matches at 7 bases. CDR1 and CDR2 from the germline V gene are LGHDT and YNNKEL (reference sequence). Losses at the gene ends were 0 bases for V and 5 bases for J; bases not matched to a gene: 0. The CDR3 extends over 13 amino acids. Here the CDR3 DNA reads TGTGCCAGCAGCCAAGAAGGGGGCGAGACCCAGTACTTC. Translation gives CASSQEGGETQYF.

The chain uses TRBV2 and TRBJ2-1, with 7 bases that match TRBD2. CDR1 and CDR2 (germline): SNHLY, FYNNEI. J lost 1 base, V lost 11 bases, and 8 bases had no gene match. The CDR3 has 14 amino acids. DNA of the CDR3: TGTGCCGTTAATGGAGCGGGGTCCTACAATGAGCAGTTCTTC. Protein sequence: CAVNGAGSYNEQFF.

This chain uses TRBV2 with TRBJ1-6; TRBD1 matches at 8 bases. V shed 6 bases and J 7 bases; nucleotides not matched to a gene: 2. Germline assignment: CDR1 SNHLY and CDR2 FYNNEI. This CDR3 region has 13 residues. CDR3 region: CASSQGANSPLHF. In DNA, the CDR3 is TGTGCCAGCAGCCAGGGGGCCAATTCACCCCTCCACTTT.

The chain recombines TRBV10-3 with TRBJ2-2; no firm D call. With 6 bases removed from V and 0 bases from J, the gap between germline ends came to 8 bases. From germline, CDR1 is ENHRY and CDR2 SYGVKD. CDR3 length equals 14 residues. The CDR3 sequence: CAIRASSNTGELFF. The CDR3 bases are TGTGCCATCAGGGCATCATCGAACACCGGGGAGCTGTTTTTT.

This chain uses TRBV15 with TRBJ1-5; TRBD1 agrees at 8 bases. Germline CDR1 reads LNHNV; CDR2 reads YYDKDF (reference sequence). Unmatched junction bases numbered 1, after V lost 3 bases and J lost 6 bases. CDR3 size: 13 residues. DNA for the CDR3: TGTGCCACCAGCAGCAGGGGGCTTCAGCCCCAGCATTTT. Protein: CATSSRGLQPQHF.

The gene calls are TRBV10-3 and TRBJ1-2; no reliable D call. Trimming stripped 0 bases from V and 5 bases from J, with 13 bases between. Germline CDR1 ENHRY, CDR2 SYGVKD. The CDR3 length is 15 residues. In nucleotides, the CDR3 is TGTGCCATCAGTGAGTCTTCCGCAAGGACTTATGGCTACACCTTC. Protein product: CAISESSARTYGYTF.

This rearrangement joins TRBV4-1 to TRBJ2-7; weak D call: TRBD2 (5 bases). V dropped 1 base and J dropped 3 bases, with 16 bases sitting between them. Germline assignment: CDR1 MGHRA and CDR2 YSYEKL. CDR3 length: 16 amino acids. CDR3 sequence reads: CASSQVSAESFYEQYF. As DNA, the CDR3 is TGCGCCAGCAGCCAAGTTAGCGCAGAGAGCTTCTACGAGCAGTACTTC.

The chain uses TRBV30 and TRBJ1-5; D is unresolved. The V end was cut by 7 bases, the J end by 1 base, with 11 bases between. CDR1 and CDR2 (germline): GTSNPN, SVGIG (reference sequence). The CDR3 length is 13 residues. The CDR3: CASADGSNQPQHF. The CDR3 DNA reads as TGTGCCTCAGCGGACGGAAGCAATCAGCCCCAGCATTTT.

CDR3 nucleotide sequence: TGTGCCAGCAAAAACGACAGGGGAGAAATCTACGAGCAGTACTTC. Protein product: CASKNDRGEIYEQYF. The genes are TRBV7-2 and TRBJ2-7, with 8 bases lining up with TRBD1. V lost 7 bases, J lost 3 bases, and 11 bases stayed unmatched. Looked up from germline, CDR1 is SGHTA and CDR2 is FQGNSA. This CDR3 is built from 15 residues.

J is TRBJ1-1 and V is TRBV19; D call uncertain. Germline lookup yields CDR1 LNHDA and CDR2 SQIVND (reference sequence). CDR3 size: 12 residues. Trimming removed 5 bases from V and 11 bases from J, with 15 bases in between. This CDR3 reads CASSESGLRAFF. The CDR3 DNA follows: TGTGCCAGTAGTGAATCTGGGCTTAGGGCTTTCTTT.

The J gene is TRBJ2-1, the V gene TRBV5-6; 11 nucleotides match TRBD1. Germline CDR1 SGHDT, CDR2 YYEEEE. V lost 0 bases to trimming and J lost 7 bases; unmatched junction nucleotides: 6. This CDR3 has 16 amino acids. CDR3 nucleotides: TGTGCCAGCAGCTTGGAGAGGACAGGGGGCGGGAATGAGCAGTTCTTC. Protein: CASSLERTGGGNEQFF.

CDR3 bases: TGTGCCAGCAGTTACTCAGAGGCCTACGAGCAGTACTTC. This translates into CASSYSEAYEQYF. This rearrangement joins TRBV6-5 to TRBJ2-7, with D unclear. V lost 0 bases, J lost 2 bases, and 5 bases lay in between. This CDR3 region has 13 residues. Germline V lookup: CDR1 MNHEY, CDR2 SVGAGI.

The rearrangement joins TRBV4-2 to TRBJ2-7, with 7 bases aligning to TRBD2. The ends lost 4 bases at V and 0 bases at J; junction bases unmatched: 6. The germline gives CDR1 LGHNA, CDR2 YNFKEQ. This CDR3 spans 15 amino acids. The CDR3 here is CASSRELASSYEQYF. The CDR3 nucleotides are TGTGCCAGCAGCCGAGAACTAGCGAGCTCCTACGAGCAGTACTTC.

The chain carries TRBV18 and TRBJ2-7; D is unresolved. Germline values: CDR1 KGHSH, CDR2 LQKENI. Trimming left V 2 bases short and J 2 bases short, with 7 bases between. CDR3 length: 13 residues. This CDR3 is CASSPELTYEQYF. The CDR3 region has the DNA TGTGCCAGCTCACCAGAGCTCACCTACGAGCAGTACTTC.

For this clone: Mismatch with germline at one junction end may stem from a read error. The gene calls are TRBV13 and TRBJ2-1; 12 nucleotides agree with TRBD1. Germline assignment: CDR1 PRHDT and CDR2 FYEKMQ (reference sequence). CDR3 length equals 18 residues. The CDR3 loop is CASSLGMSGQGASVEQFF. The DNA of the CDR3 is TGTGCCAGCAGCCTAGGCATGTCGGGACAGGGGGCATCGGTTGAGCAGTTCTTC.

The rearrangement links TRBV4-1 to TRBJ1-3; 9 bases align to TRBD1. Trimming at V came to 3 bases and at J to 1 base, leaving 16 bases not matched to a gene. CDR3 length equals 20 residues. Germline lookup yields CDR1 MGHRA and CDR2 YSYEKL. The CDR3 DNA sequence: TGCGCCAGCAGCCATCATTCTTTAACCTGGACAGGGGAATCTGGAAACACCATATATTTT. Translating gives CASSHHSLTWTGESGNTIYF.

This clone was seen once. The chain couples TRBV6-4 to TRBJ2-1; 8 bases are a match to TRBD1. Germline V gene sequence: CDR1 MRHNA, CDR2 SNTAGT. V was pared by 3 bases and J by 10 bases, with 14 bases of the junction left unmatched. This CDR3 contains 16 residues. The CDR3 DNA sequence: TGTGCCAGCAGTGAGGTAGGGACAGGTCCCGGCAGGGAGCAGTTCTTC. Translation: CASSEVGTGPGREQFF.

The rearrangement uses TRBV28 and TRBJ1-2; TRBD1 matches 7 bases. The germline CDR1 and CDR2 sequences are MDHEN and SYDVKM. CDR3 length: 15 residues. CDR3 DNA: TGTGCTGTACTCGGGACAGCGGCCAGTAACTATGGCTACACCTTC. Its translation is CAVLGTAASNYGYTF.

The count of this clone is one. This chain links TRBV9 with TRBJ2-5; 8 positions match TRBD2. From germline, CDR1 is SGDLS and CDR2 YYNGEE. The CDR3 covers 15 residues. V lost 3 bases to trimming and J lost 1 base; unmatched junction nucleotides: 5. The CDR3 here is CASSGRLAIQETQYF. CDR3 DNA: TGTGCCAGCAGCGGCCGACTAGCGATCCAAGAGACCCAGTACTTC.

This chain links TRBV3-1 (or the pseudogene TRBV3-2) with TRBJ2-5, with 7 bases aligning to TRBD2. Germline lookup yields CDR1 LGHDT and CDR2 YNNKEL (reference sequence). The CDR3 is 18 residues long. V dropped 3 bases and J dropped 7; count of bases not matched to a gene: 20. CDR3 region: CASSHASGTTGGMLTQYF. The DNA of the CDR3 is TGTGCCAGCAGCCACGCCAGCGGGACTACCGGGGGAATGTTGACCCAGTACTTC.

This CDR3 is CASSRGDGNYGYTF. The CDR3 DNA is TGTGCCAGCAGCCGGGGGGACGGAAACTATGGCTACACCTTC. V is TRBV5-4 and J is TRBJ1-2; D possibly corresponds to TRBD1 (5 bases). V was cut by 4 bases and J by 2 bases, with 12 bases left in between. This CDR3 has 14 residues. The germline V gene encodes CDR1 SGHNT and CDR2 YYREEE (reference sequence).

Details on this clone: The same CDR3 also results from other DNA sequences found in this sample. This chain uses TRBV6-5 with TRBJ1-2, with TRBD1 matching over 8 bases. Germline values: CDR1 MNHEY, CDR2 SVGAGI. CDR3 length equals 13 residues. V lost 2 bases and J lost 7; bases outside the gene matches: 3. The CDR3 DNA reads as TGTGCCAGCAGTTACCAAGGACAGGGTGGCTACACCTTC. It translates to CASSYQGQGGYTF.

The V gene is TRBV9, the J gene TRBJ1-4; 7 positions match TRBD1. The CDR3 totals 15 residues. The trim removed 3 bases at V and 0 bases at J, leaving 2 bases unmatched. In germline, CDR1 is SGDLS, CDR2 YYNGEE. In nucleotides, the CDR3 is TGTGCCAGCAGCGCCGACAGGGCAACTAATGAAAAACTGTTTTTT. Protein: CASSADRATNEKLFF.

J is TRBJ1-2 and V is TRBV7-2, with D perhaps matching TRBD1 (6 bases). The CDR3 totals 15 residues. Germline loops: CDR1 SGHTA, CDR2 FQGNSA. The V end was cut by 1 base, the J end by 4 bases, with 13 bases between. The CDR3 is CASSLGVRGSYGYTF. The CDR3 DNA sequence: TGTGCCAGCAGCTTAGGGGTCAGGGGTAGCTATGGCTACACCTTC.

This clone was picked up one time. The J gene is TRBJ1-5, the V gene TRBV6-5; 7 nucleotides line up with TRBD1. The V segment lost 6 bases and the J segment 6 bases; nucleotides outside the gene matches: 8. CDR1 MNHEY and CDR2 SVGAGI come from the germline V gene. The CDR3 totals 14 residues. In DNA form, the CDR3 reads TGTGCCAGCAGGGGGACAGCGGAAGGTCAGCCCCAGCATTTT. It is translated as CASRGTAEGQPQHF.

The J gene is TRBJ1-5, the V gene TRBV24-1; TRBD1 matches 10 bases. V lost 3 bases, J lost 4 bases, and 5 bases stayed unmatched. CDR3 length: 16 residues. Germline-derived CDR1 and CDR2 are KGHDR and SFDVKD. CDR3 nucleotide sequence: TGTGCCACCAGTGATCCAAGACAGGGGGCGAATCAGCCCCAGCATTTT. Protein sequence: CATSDPRQGANQPQHF.

The V and J genes are TRBV10-3 and TRBJ2-7, with D possibly TRBD1 on 6 matching bases. CDR1 and CDR2 from the germline V gene are ENHRY and SYGVKD. The V end lost 10 bases, the J end lost 3 bases, and 13 bases lay between the germline ends. This CDR3 contains 12 residues. The CDR3 bases are TGTGCCACCCTAGGACAGTACTACGAGCAGTACTTC. Amino acids: CATLGQYYEQYF.

The chain is built from TRBV6-2 or TRBV6-3 and TRBJ2-2, with a weak D call TRBD1 (6 bases). Germline CDR1 and CDR2: MNHEY and SVGEGT. Trimming stripped 2 bases from V and 1 base from J, with 8 bases between. The CDR3 is 15 amino acids. As DNA, the CDR3 is TGTGCCAGCAGTTACGTCAGGGGGAACACCGGGGAGCTGTTTTTT. Translated: CASSYVRGNTGELFF.

Points on this clone: The sample has other DNA sequences that encode this CDR3 too. V and J are TRBV7-3 and TRBJ2-6; TRBD1 matches 11 bases. V gave up 2 bases and J gave up 4 bases; unmatched junction bases: 4. Looked up from germline, CDR1 is SGHTA and CDR2 is FQGTGA. The CDR3 runs 17 residues. The DNA for the CDR3 is TGTGCCAGCAGCTTAGGACAGGGGGCGCCAGGGGCCAACGTCCTGACTTTC. It is translated as CASSLGQGAPGANVLTF.